This paragraph covers one T cell receptor beta chain sequence. The PCR used 60 Vbeta and 13 Jbeta primers. Libraries were prepared by immunoSEQ multiplex PCR; TCRdb keeps only in-frame clonotypes and omits some of them. Its table lists about 210,000 clones. The data derive from a study of cytomegalovirus exposure and HLA in healthy donors. The length of the CDR3 is 13 residues. Trimming took 5 bases from V and 4 from J, leaving 12 bases between them. Germline assignment: CDR1 MNHEY and CDR2 SMNVEV (reference sequence). This receptor was identified in a woman aged 25 to 39 in good health and CMV-seropositive. The chain links TRBV27 to TRBJ2-7; D may be TRBD1 (7 bases). Sequencing was done on a sample of PBMCs. CDR3 loop: CASSGGTVYEQYF. CDR3 nucleotides: TGTGCCAGCAGTGGCGGGACAGTATACGAGCAGTACTTC.